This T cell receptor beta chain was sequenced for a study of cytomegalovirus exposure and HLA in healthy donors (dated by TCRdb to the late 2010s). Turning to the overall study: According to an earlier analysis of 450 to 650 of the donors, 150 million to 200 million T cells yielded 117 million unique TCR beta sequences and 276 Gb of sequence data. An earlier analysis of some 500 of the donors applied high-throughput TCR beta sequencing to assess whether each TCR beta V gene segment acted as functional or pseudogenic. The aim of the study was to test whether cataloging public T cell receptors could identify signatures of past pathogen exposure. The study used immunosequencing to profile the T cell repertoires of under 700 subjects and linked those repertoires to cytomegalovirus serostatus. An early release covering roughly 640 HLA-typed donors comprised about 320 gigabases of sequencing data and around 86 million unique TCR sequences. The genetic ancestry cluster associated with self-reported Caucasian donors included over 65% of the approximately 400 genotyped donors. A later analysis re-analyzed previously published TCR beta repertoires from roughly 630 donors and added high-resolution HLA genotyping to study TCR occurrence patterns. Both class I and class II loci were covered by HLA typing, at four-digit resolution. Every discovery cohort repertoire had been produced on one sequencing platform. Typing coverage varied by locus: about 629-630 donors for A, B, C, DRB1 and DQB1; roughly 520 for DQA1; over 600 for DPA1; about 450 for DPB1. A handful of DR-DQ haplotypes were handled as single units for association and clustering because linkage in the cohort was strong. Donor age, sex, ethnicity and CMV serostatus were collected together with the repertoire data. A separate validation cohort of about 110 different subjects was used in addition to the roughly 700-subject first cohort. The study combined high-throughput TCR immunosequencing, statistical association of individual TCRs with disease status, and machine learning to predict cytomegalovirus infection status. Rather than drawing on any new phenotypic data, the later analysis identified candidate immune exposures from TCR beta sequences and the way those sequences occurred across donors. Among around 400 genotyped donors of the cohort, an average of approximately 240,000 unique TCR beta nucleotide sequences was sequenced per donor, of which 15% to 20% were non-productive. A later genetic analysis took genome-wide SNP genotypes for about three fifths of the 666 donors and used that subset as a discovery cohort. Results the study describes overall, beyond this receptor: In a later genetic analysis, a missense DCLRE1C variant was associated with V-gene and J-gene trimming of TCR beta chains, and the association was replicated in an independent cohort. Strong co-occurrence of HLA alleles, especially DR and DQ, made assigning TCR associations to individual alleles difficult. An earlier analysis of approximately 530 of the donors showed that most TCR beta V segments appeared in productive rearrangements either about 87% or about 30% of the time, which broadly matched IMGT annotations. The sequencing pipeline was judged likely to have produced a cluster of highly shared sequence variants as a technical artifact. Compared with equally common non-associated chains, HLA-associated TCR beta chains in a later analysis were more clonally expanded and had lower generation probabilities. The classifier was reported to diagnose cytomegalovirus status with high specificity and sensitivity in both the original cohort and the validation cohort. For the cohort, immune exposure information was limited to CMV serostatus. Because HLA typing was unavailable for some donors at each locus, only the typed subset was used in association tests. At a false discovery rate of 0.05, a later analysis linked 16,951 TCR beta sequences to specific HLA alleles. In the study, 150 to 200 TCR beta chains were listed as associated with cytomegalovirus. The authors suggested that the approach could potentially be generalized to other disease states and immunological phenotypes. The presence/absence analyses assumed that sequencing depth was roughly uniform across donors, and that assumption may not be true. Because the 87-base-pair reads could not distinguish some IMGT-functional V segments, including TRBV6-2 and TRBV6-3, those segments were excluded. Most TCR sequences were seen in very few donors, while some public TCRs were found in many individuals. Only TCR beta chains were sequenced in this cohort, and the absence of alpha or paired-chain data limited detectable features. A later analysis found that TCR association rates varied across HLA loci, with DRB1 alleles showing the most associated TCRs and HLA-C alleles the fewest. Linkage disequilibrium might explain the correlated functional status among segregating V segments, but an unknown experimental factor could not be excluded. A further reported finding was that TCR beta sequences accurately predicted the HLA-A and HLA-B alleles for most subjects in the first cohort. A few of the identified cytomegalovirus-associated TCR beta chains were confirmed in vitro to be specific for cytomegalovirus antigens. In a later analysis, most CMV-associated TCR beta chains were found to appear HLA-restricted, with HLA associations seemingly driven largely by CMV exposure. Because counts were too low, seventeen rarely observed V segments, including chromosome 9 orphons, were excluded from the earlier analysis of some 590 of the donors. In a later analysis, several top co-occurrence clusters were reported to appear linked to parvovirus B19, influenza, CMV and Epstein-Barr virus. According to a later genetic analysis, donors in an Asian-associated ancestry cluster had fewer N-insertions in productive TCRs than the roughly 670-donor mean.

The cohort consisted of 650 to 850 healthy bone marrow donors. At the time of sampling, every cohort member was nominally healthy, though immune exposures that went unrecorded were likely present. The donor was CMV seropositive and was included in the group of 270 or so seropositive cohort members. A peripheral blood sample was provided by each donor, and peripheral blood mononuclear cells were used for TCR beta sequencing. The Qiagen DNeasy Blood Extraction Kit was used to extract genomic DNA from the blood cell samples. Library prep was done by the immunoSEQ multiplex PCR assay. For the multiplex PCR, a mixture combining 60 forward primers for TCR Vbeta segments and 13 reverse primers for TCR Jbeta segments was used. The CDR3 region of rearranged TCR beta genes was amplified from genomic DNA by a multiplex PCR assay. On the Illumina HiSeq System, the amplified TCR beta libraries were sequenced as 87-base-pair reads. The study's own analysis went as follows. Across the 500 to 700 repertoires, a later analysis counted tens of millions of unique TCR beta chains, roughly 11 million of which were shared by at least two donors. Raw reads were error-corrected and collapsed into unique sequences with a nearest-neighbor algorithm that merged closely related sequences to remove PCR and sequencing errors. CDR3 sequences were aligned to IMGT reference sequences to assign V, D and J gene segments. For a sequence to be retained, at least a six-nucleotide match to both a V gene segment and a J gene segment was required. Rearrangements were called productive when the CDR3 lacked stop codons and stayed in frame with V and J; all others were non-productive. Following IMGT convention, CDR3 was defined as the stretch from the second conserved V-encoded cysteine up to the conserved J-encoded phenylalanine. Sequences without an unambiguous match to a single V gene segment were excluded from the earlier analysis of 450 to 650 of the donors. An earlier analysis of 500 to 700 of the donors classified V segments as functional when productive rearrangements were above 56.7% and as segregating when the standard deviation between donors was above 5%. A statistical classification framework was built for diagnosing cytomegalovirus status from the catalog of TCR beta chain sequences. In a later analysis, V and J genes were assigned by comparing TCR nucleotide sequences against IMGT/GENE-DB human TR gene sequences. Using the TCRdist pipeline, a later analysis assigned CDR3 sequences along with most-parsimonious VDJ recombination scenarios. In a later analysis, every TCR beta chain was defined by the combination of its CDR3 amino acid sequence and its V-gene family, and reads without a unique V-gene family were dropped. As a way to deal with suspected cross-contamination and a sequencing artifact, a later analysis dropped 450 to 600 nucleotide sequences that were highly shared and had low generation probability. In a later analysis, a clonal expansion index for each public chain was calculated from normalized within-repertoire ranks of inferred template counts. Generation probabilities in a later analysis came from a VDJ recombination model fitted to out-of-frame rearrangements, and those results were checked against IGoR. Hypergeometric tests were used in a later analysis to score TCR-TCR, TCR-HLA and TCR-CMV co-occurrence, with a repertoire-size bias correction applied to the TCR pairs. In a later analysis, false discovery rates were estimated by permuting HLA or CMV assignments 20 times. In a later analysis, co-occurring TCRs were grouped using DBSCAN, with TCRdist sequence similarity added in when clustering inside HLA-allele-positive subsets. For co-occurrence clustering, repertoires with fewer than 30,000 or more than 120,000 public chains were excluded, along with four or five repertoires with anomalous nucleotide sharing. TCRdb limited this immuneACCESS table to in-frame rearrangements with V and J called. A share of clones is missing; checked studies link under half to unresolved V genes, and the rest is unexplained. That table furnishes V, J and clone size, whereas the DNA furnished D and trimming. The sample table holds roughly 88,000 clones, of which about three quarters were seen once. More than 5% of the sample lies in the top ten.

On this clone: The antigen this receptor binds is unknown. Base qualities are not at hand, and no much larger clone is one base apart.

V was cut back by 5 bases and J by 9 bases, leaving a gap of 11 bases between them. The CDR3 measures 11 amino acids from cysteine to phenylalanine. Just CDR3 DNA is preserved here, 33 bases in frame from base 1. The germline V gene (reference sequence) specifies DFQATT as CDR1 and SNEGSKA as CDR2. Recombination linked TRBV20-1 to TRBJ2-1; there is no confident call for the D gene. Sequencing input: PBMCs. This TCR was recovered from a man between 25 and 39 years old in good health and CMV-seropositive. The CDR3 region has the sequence CSAQSLPEQFF. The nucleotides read TGCAGTGCTCAGTCGCTGCCTGAGCAGTTCTTC.